Sequencing of this TCR beta chain was carried out in a study of T cells in Graves' hyperthyroidism and ophthalmopathy. This clonotype was detected many times. The germline gives CDR1 SEHNR, CDR2 FQNEAQ (reference sequence). CDR3 length equals 16 residues. Trimming shortened V by 1 base and J by 2 bases, and 15 bases separated the two germline ends. From RNA transcripts, TCR beta CDR3 regions were amplified. Primed by the HTBI set, a first-round RT-PCR was run on the TCR CDR3. Via MiXCR, TCRdb re-called the multiplex PCR reads, giving one row per CDR3 protein. Among some 350,000 distinct CDR3 sequences, roughly 25% were seen once, and the ten largest hold about 70%.

The sequence derives from a man between 50 and 59 years old with Graves' hyperthyroidism. Sequencing was carried out using blood. The chain combines TRBV7-9 with TRBJ2-7; D call uncertain. In nucleotides, the CDR3 is TGTGCCAGCAGCTTAGGACGGCTACCCCACCCCTACGAGCAGTACTTC. Translation: CASSLGRLPHPYEQYF.